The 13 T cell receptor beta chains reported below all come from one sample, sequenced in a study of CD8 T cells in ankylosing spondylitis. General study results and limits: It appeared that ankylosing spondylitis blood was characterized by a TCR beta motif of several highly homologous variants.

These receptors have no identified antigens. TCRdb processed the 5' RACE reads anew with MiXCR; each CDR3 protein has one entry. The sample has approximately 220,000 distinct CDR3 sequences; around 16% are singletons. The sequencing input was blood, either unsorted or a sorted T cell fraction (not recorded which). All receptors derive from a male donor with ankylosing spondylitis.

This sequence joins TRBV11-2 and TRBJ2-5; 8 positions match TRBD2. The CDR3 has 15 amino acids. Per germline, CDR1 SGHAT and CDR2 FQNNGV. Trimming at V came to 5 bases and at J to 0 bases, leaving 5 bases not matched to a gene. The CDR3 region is CASSHRTSYQETQYF. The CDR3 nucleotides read TGTGCCAGCAGCCATAGGACTAGCTACCAAGAGACCCAGTACTTC.

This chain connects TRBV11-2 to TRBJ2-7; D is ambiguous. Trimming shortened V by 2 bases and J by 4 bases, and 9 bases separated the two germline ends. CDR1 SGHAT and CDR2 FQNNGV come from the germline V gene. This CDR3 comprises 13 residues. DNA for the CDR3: TGTGCCAGCAGCTTAATGTGGGGATACGAGCAGTACTTC. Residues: CASSLMWGYEQYF.

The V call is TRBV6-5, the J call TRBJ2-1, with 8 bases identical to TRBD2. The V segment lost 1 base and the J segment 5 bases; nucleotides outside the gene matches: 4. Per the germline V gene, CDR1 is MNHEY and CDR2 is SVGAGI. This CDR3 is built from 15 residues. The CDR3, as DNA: TGTGCCAGCAGTTACTTCGGCGGGGGGAACAATGAGCAGTTCTTC. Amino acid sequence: CASSYFGGGNNEQFF.

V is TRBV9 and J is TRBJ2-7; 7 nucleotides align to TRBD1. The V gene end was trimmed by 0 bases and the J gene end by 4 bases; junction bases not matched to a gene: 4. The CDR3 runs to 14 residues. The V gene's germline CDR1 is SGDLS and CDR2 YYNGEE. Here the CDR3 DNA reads TGTGCCAGCAGCGTAGGGCAGGGGGAATACGAGCAGTACTTC. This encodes CASSVGQGEYEQYF. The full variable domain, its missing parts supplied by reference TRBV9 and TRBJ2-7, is DSGVTQTPKHLITATGQRVTLRCSPRSGDLSVYWYQQSLDQGLQFLIQYYNGEERAKGNILERFSAQQFPDLHSELNLSSLELGDSALYFCASSVGQGEYEQYFGPGTRLTVT.

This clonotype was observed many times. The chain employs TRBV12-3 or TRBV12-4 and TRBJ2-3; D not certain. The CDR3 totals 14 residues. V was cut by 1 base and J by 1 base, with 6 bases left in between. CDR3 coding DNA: TGTGCCAGCAGTTTAGAGTGGGGCACAGATACGCAGTATTTT. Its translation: CASSLEWGTDTQYF.

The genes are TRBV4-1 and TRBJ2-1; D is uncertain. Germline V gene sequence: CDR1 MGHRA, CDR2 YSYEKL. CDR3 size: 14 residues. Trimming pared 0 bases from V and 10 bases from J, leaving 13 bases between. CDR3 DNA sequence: TGCGCCAGCAGCCAAGAGGTCGTCCGCACCGAGCAGTTCTTC. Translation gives CASSQEVVRTEQFF.

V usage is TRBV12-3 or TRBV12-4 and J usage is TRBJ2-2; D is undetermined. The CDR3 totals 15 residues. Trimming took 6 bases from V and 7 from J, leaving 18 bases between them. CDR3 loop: CASSHGPTDVGELFF. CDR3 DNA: TGTGCCAGCAGCCACGGACCCACCGATGTCGGGGAGCTGTTTTTT.

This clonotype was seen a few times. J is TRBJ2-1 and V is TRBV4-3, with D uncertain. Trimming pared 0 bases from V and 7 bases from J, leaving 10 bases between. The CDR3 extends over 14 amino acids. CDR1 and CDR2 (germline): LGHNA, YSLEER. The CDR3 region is CASSQDRFQNEQFF. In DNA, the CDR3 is TGCGCCAGCAGCCAAGATCGGTTTCAGAATGAGCAGTTCTTC.

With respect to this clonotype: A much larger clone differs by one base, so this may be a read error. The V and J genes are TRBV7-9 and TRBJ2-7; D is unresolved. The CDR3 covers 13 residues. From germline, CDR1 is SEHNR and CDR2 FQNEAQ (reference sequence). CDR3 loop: CAGSLESYYEQYF. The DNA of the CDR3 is TGTGCCGGCAGCTTAGAAAGTTACTACGAGCAGTACTTC.

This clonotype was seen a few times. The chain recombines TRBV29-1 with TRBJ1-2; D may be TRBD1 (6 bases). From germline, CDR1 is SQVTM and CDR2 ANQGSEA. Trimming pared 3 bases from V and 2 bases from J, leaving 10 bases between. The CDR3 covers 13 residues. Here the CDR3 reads CSVDRDTNYGYTF. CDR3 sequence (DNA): TGCAGCGTTGATCGGGACACGAACTATGGCTACACCTTC.

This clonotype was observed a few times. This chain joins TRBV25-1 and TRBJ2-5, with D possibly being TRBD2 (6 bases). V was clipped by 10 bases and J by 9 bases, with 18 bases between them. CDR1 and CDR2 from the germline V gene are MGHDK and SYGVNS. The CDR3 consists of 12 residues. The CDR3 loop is CATGAGLRAQYF. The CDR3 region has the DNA TGTGCCACCGGGGCAGGACTAAGGGCCCAGTACTTC.

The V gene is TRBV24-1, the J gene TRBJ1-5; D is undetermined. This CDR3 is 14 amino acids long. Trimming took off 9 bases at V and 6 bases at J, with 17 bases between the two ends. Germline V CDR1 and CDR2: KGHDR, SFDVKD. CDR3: CATGSGLPFQPQHF. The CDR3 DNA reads TGTGCCACCGGTAGTGGACTGCCCTTTCAGCCCCAGCATTTT.

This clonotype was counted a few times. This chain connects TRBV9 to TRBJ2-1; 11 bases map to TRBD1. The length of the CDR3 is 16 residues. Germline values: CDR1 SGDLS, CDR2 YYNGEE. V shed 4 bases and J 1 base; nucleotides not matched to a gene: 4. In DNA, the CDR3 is TGTGCCAGCAGCCAGGGACAGGGGGAATCCTACAATGAGCAGTTCTTC. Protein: CASSQGQGESYNEQFF. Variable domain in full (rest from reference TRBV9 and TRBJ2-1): DSGVTQTPKHLITATGQRVTLRCSPRSGDLSVYWYQQSLDQGLQFLIQYYNGEERAKGNILERFSAQQFPDLHSELNLSSLELGDSALYFCASSQGQGESYNEQFFGPGTRLTVL.